This T cell receptor beta chain derives from a study of radiotherapy plus CTLA-4 blockade in lung cancer. Across the whole study: Overall, approximately 19% of patients showed an objective response, while approximately 30% attained disease control. Study-level points and caveats: Once radiotherapy plus ipilimumab had been given, TCR clones derived from tumor expanded in blood. The best predictor of response was reported to be early blood T cell clone dynamics, with interferon-beta.

TCRdb keeps only in-frame clones here, not all; method: immunoSEQ multiplex PCR. This table holds around 49,000 clones, roughly 81% found once. V was pared by 3 bases and J by 6 bases, with 12 bases between. The CDR3 length is 14 residues. CDR1 is SGHDN, CDR2 FVKESK, per germline. Of note for this clone: No antigen is known for it.

Participants had chemo-refractory metastatic non-small-cell lung cancer and were treated with focal radiation plus ipilimumab CTLA-4 blockade. The sequence was collected from a human donor with non-small cell lung cancer whose response to radiotherapy plus ipilimumab could not be evaluated. The sample in question was peripheral blood, obtained from a patient treated with radiotherapy plus ipilimumab. The chain has TRBV14 and TRBJ1-5, with D maybe TRBD1 (6 bases). The CDR3 DNA sequence: TGTGCCAGCAGCCACACAGGGTCGGGTCAGCCCCAGCATTTT. Protein product: CASSHTGSGQPQHF.